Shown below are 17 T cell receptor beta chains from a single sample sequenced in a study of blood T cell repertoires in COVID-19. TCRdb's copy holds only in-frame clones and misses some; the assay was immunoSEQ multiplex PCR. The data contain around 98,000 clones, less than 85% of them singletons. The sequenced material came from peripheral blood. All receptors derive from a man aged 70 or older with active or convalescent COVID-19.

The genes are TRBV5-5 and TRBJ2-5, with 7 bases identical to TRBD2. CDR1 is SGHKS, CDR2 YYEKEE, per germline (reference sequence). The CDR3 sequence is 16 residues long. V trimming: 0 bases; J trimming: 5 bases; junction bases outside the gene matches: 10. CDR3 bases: TGTGCCAGCAGCTTGGTGCGGGGGACCCCAGGGGAGACCCAGTACTTC. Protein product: CASSLVRGTPGETQYF.

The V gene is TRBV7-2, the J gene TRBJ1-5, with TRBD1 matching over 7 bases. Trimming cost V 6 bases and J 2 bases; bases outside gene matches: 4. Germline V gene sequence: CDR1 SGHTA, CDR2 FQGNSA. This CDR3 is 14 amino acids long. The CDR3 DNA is TGTGCCAGCAGTATAACAGGGGGCAATCAGCCCCAGCATTTT. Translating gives CASSITGGNQPQHF.

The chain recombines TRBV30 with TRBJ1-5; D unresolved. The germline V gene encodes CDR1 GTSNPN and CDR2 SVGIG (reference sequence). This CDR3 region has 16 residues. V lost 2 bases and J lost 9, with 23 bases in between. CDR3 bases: TGTGCCTGGAGTAAGGAGAACCGGGTTCCGGTTTCGCCCCAGCATTTT. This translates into CAWSKENRVPVSPQHF.

The CDR3 bases are TGTGCCAGCAGCTTAACAGGGGGGGAGACCCAGTACTTC. Its translation: CASSLTGGETQYF. The chain carries TRBV7-2 and TRBJ2-5; TRBD1 matches 8 bases. Germline CDR1 is SGHTA and CDR2 is FQGNSA. Unmatched junction bases numbered 1, after V lost 2 bases and J lost 5 bases. This CDR3 has 13 residues.

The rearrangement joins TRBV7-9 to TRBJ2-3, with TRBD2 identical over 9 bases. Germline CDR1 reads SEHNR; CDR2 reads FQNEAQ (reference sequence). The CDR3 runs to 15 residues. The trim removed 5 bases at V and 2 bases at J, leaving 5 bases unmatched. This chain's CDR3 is CASSRAGGDTDTQYF. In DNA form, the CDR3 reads TGTGCCAGCAGCCGAGCGGGGGGAGACACAGATACGCAGTATTTT. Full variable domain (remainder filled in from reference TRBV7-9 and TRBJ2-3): DTGVSQNPRHKITKRGQNVTFRCDPISEHNRLYWYRQTLGQGPEFLTYFQNEAQLEKSRLLSDRFSAERPKGSFSTLEIQRTEQGDSAMYLCASSRAGGDTDTQYFGPGTRLTVL.

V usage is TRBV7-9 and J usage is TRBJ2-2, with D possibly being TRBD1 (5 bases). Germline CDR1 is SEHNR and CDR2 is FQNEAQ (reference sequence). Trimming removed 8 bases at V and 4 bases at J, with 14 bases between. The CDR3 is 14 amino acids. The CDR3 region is CASSHDSTTGELFF. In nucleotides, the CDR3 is TGTGCCAGCTCCCACGACAGTACCACCGGGGAGCTGTTTTTT.

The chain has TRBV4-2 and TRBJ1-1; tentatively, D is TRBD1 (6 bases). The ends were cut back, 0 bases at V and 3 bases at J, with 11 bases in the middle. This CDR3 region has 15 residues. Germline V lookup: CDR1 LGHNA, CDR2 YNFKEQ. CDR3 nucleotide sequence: TGTGCCAGCAGCCAAGACCCCACAGGGCACACTGAAGCTTTCTTT. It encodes CASSQDPTGHTEAFF.

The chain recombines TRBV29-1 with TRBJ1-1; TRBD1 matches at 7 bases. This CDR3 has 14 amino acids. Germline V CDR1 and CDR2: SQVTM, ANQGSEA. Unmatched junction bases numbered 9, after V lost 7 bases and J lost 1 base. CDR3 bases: TGCAGCGCAAACAAGGGACAGACGAACACTGAAGCTTTCTTT. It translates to CSANKGQTNTEAFF.

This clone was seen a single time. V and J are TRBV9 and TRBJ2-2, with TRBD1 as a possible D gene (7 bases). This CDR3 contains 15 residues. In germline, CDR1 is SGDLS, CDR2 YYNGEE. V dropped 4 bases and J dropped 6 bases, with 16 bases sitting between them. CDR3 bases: TGTGCCAGCAGCTACGGGCCCAGGGGGGCCGGGGAGCTGTTTTTT. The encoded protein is CASSYGPRGAGELFF.

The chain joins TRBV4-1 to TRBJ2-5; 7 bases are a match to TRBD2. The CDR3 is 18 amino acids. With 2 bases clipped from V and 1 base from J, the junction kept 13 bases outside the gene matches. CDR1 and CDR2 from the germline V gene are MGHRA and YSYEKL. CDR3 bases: TGCGCCAGCAGCCAACGAGCCCCGAGCGGGGCAAGCCAAGAGACCCAGTACTTC. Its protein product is CASSQRAPSGASQETQYF.

In nucleotides, the CDR3 is TGTGCCAGCAGTCGGGGGGGAGAGACCCAGTACTTC. This encodes CASSRGGETQYF. V gene TRBV3-1 (or the pseudogene TRBV3-2) combines with J gene TRBJ2-5; 8 bases align to TRBD2. Germline CDR1 LGHDT, CDR2 YNNKEL (reference sequence). The CDR3 is made up of 12 amino acids. The V gene end was trimmed by 6 bases and the J gene end by 4 bases; junction bases not matched to a gene: 1.

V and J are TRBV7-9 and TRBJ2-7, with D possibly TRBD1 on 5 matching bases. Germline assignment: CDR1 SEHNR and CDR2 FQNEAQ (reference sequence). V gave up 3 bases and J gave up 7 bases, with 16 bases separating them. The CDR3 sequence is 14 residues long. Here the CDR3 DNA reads TGTGCCAGCAGCTTGGGGCAGGCCCCGAGGGAGCAGTACTTC. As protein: CASSLGQAPREQYF.

CDR3 in amino acids: CAWSSPTARHGYTF. The CDR3 DNA sequence: TGTGCCTGGAGTTCACCGACAGCCCGACATGGCTACACCTTC. The chain employs TRBV30 and TRBJ1-2; weak D call: TRBD1 (5 bases). CDR1 GTSNPN and CDR2 SVGIG come from the germline V gene (reference sequence). The germline V and J ends were trimmed by 2 bases and 6 bases, with 16 bases remaining between them. The CDR3 loop spans 14 amino acids.

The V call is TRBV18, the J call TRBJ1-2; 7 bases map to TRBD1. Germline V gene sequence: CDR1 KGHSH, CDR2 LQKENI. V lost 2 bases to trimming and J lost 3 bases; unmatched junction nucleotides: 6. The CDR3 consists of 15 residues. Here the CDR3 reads CASSPLDRTYYGYTF. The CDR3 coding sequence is TGTGCCAGCTCACCATTGGACAGGACCTACTATGGCTACACCTTC.

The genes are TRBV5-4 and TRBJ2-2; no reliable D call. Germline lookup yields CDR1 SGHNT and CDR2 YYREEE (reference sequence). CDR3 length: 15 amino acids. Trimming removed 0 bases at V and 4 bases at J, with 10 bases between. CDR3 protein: CASSLGTVVTGELFF. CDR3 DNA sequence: TGTGCCAGCAGCTTGGGTACAGTGGTCACCGGGGAGCTGTTTTTT.

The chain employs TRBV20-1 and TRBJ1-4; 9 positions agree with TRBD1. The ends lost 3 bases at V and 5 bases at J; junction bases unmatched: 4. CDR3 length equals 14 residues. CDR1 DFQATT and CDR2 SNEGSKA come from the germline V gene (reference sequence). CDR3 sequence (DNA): TGCAGTGCTAGTCTCGGACAGGGGAATGAAAAACTGTTTTTT. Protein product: CSASLGQGNEKLFF.

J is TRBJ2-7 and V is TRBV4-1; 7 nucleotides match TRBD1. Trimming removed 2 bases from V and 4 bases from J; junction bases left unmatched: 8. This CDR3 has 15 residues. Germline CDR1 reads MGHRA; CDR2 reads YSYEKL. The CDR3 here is CASSQRIGGLYEQYF. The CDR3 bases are TGCGCCAGCAGCCAACGAATAGGGGGCCTTTACGAGCAGTACTTC.